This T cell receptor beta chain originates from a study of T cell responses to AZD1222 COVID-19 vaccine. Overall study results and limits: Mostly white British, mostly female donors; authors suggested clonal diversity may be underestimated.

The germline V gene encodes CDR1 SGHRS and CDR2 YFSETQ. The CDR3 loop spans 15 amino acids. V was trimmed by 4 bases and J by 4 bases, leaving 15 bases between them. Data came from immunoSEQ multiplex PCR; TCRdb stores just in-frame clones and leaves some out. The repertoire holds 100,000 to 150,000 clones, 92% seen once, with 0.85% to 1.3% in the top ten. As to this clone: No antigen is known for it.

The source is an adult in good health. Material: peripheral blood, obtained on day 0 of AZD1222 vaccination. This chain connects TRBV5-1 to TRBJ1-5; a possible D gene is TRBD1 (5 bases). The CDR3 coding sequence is TGCGCCAGCAGCCTCGACTGGGGCGGTAATCAGCCCCAGCATTTT. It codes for CASSLDWGGNQPQHF.